Below are 21 T cell receptor beta chains sequenced from a single sample in a study of cytotoxic CD8 clonotypes in ibrutinib-treated CLL. Measured with immunoSEQ multiplex PCR; TCRdb has only the in-frame clones, and not every one. The sample lists about 200,000 clones, about 72% occurring once. Sample: PBMCs, taken after 24 months of ibrutinib treatment. The receptors were sampled from a human donor with chronic lymphocytic leukemia.

The J gene is TRBJ2-5, the V gene TRBV5-4, with 10 bases aligning to TRBD1. CDR1 is SGHNT, CDR2 YYREEE, per germline (reference sequence). V gave up 4 bases and J gave up 5 bases; unmatched junction bases: 8. The CDR3 is made up of 15 amino acids. The CDR3 sequence: CASSVGQGVLETQYF. The CDR3 DNA reads as TGTGCCAGCAGCGTCGGACAGGGGGTTCTCGAGACCCAGTACTTC.

The chain couples TRBV5-1 to TRBJ1-2; tentatively, D is TRBD1 (6 bases). CDR1 SGHRS and CDR2 YFSETQ come from the germline V gene. There are 15 residues in the CDR3. With 5 bases removed from V and 8 bases from J, the gap between germline ends came to 22 bases. CDR3 nucleotides: TGCGCCAGCAGTTACGACGCGGACAGCACGTTCGGCTACACCTTC. Its translation: CASSYDADSTFGYTF.

The chain joins TRBV19 to TRBJ2-1; TRBD1 is a possible D gene (5 bases). The ends were cut back, 6 bases at V and 4 bases at J, with 10 bases in the middle. Per the germline V gene, CDR1 is LNHDA and CDR2 is SQIVND (reference sequence). The CDR3 spans 13 residues. The CDR3 sequence is CASSKTAYNEQFF. The CDR3 coding sequence is TGTGCCAGTAGCAAGACAGCGTACAATGAGCAGTTCTTC.

The chain joins TRBV7-2 to TRBJ1-2, with D unclear. Germline loops: CDR1 SGHTA, CDR2 FQGNSA. Trimming cost V 6 bases and J 7 bases, with 9 bases left between them. This CDR3 has 11 amino acids. CDR3 bases: TGTGCCAGCAGTCCAGAGTTTGGCTACACCTTC. Protein: CASSPEFGYTF.

The chain carries TRBV29-1 and TRBJ2-3; D might be TRBD1 (5 bases). V was clipped by 6 bases and J by 8 bases, with 12 bases between them. The CDR3 contains 11 residues. Germline V gene sequence: CDR1 SQVTM, CDR2 ANQGSEA. Here the CDR3 DNA reads TGCAGCGTGGTCAGGGCCCCTACGCAGTATTTT. Encoded protein: CSVVRAPTQYF.

This clone appeared a few times. V is TRBV28 and J is TRBJ1-5, with a weak D call TRBD1 (5 bases). Germline CDR1 reads MDHEN; CDR2 reads SYDVKM. Trimming cost V 6 bases and J 8 bases, with 17 bases left between them. The CDR3 is 14 residues long. In DNA form, the CDR3 reads TGTGCCAGCAGGATGGCTGGGGGTGACGAGCCCCAGCATTTT. Translated: CASRMAGGDEPQHF.

The sample holds a few counts of this clone. The chain uses TRBV28 and TRBJ2-7; 12 nucleotides agree with TRBD1. The germline CDR1 and CDR2 sequences are MDHEN and SYDVKM. With 3 bases clipped from V and 2 bases from J, the junction kept 8 bases outside the gene matches. This CDR3 has 17 residues. In DNA form, the CDR3 reads TGTGCCAGCAGTTTGGGGACAGGGGGCTTTAAGGCCTACGAGCAGTACTTC. Translated, it gives CASSLGTGGFKAYEQYF.

The rearrangement links TRBV5-6 to TRBJ1-4; D gene uncertain. This CDR3 has 13 residues. Germline CDR1 and CDR2: SGHDT and YYEEEE. Trimming took off 4 bases at V and 2 bases at J, with 6 bases between the two ends. The CDR3 bases are TGTGCCAGCAGCAAGATTACTAATGAAAAACTGTTTTTT. This encodes CASSKITNEKLFF.

This clone was seen only once. V is TRBV28 and J is TRBJ2-7; D may correspond to TRBD1 or TRBD2 (6 bases each). CDR1 MDHEN and CDR2 SYDVKM come from the germline V gene. V shed 5 bases and J shed 4 bases, with 9 bases lying between them. The CDR3 contains 12 residues. The CDR3 nucleotides read TGTGCCAGCAGTACAGGGAGGTACGAGCAGTACTTC. It encodes CASSTGRYEQYF. Using reference TRBV28 and TRBJ2-7 for the parts outside the CDR3, the full variable domain is DVKVTQSSRYLVKRTGEKVFLECVQDMDHENMFWYRQDPGLGLRLIYFSYDVKMKEKGDIPEGYSVSREKKERFSLILESASTNQTSMYLCASSTGRYEQYFGPGTRLTVT.

The V and J genes are TRBV30 and TRBJ2-3; TRBD2 matches at 8 bases. Germline loops: CDR1 GTSNPN, CDR2 SVGIG (reference sequence). Trimming removed 7 bases from V and 10 bases from J; junction bases left unmatched: 10. The CDR3 is made up of 12 amino acids. This chain's CDR3 is CAFTSGPGAQYF. The CDR3 coding sequence is TGTGCCTTTACTAGCGGCCCTGGGGCGCAGTATTTT.

V gene TRBV28 combines with J gene TRBJ2-5, with TRBD1 identical over 9 bases. The junction had 8 bases not matched to a gene; V was cut back by 5 bases and J by 4 bases. Germline CDR1 and CDR2: MDHEN and SYDVKM. The CDR3 has 15 residues. DNA for the CDR3: TGTGCCAGCAGTCTGGACAGGGGCGCCGGAGAGACCCAGTACTTC. Its protein is CASSLDRGAGETQYF.

This rearrangement joins TRBV7-3 to TRBJ2-7; 8 nucleotides align to TRBD1. CDR1 is SGHTA and CDR2 is FQGTGA in the germline V gene. The trim removed 5 bases at V and 3 bases at J, leaving 6 bases unmatched. The CDR3 contains 14 residues. The chain's CDR3 is CASSLPGQDYEQYF. CDR3 nucleotides: TGTGCCAGCAGCCTACCGGGACAGGACTACGAGCAGTACTTC.

V is TRBV30 and J is TRBJ1-5; TRBD1 matches at 7 bases. Germline V lookup: CDR1 GTSNPN, CDR2 SVGIG (reference sequence). V trimming: 2 bases; J trimming: 4 bases; junction bases outside the gene matches: 11. The CDR3 is 16 amino acids. The CDR3, as DNA: TGTGCCTGGAGTCGGGTCGATACAGGGGTAAATCAGCCCCAGCATTTT. Translating gives CAWSRVDTGVNQPQHF.

The chain has TRBV5-8 and TRBJ1-5; possibly TRBD1 for D (6 bases). Germline values: CDR1 SGHTS, CDR2 YDEGEE. The CDR3 covers 12 residues. V was trimmed by 4 bases and J by 11 bases, leaving 13 bases between them. The DNA of the CDR3 is TGTGCCAGCAGCCTCAACAGGGCAACCCAGCATTTT. The encoded protein is CASSLNRATQHF.

The J gene is TRBJ2-7, the V gene TRBV5-1; no clear D. The ends were cut back, 0 bases at V and 2 bases at J, with 9 bases in the middle. Per the germline V gene, CDR1 is SGHRS and CDR2 is YFSETQ. The CDR3 extends over 14 amino acids. CDR3 nucleotides: TGCGCCAGCAGCTTGGAGGTAGGGCCCTACGAGCAGTACTTC. The encoded protein is CASSLEVGPYEQYF.

This clone was seen a handful of times. The chain couples TRBV11-2 to TRBJ2-1; D is undetermined. Germline V gene sequence: CDR1 SGHAT, CDR2 FQNNGV. The V and J ends lost 2 bases and 7 bases respectively, with 3 bases between them. This CDR3 region has 11 residues. In DNA, the CDR3 is TGTGCCAGCAGCTTAAGGAATGAGCAGTTCTTC. This gives the protein CASSLRNEQFF.

The chain is built from TRBV6-6 and TRBJ1-2; 8 bases fit TRBD1. The length of the CDR3 is 16 residues. After removal of 2 bases from V and 2 bases from J, the junction contained 7 bases not matched to a gene. The V gene's germline CDR1 is MNHNY and CDR2 SVGAGI (reference sequence). CDR3 sequence (DNA): TGTGCCAGCAGTTACCCCCCAAGACAGGGGAACTATGGCTACACCTTC. Encoded protein: CASSYPPRQGNYGYTF.

This clone was seen only a few times. This sequence joins TRBV11-2 and TRBJ2-1, with no clear D. This CDR3 contains 12 residues. Germline assignment: CDR1 SGHAT and CDR2 FQNNGV. V lost 2 bases, J lost 8 bases, and 7 bases lay in between. CDR3 DNA sequence: TGTGCCAGCAGCTTAAGGGTCTATGAGCAGTTCTTC. Translated, it gives CASSLRVYEQFF.

This chain links TRBV5-3 with TRBJ1-2; D is possibly TRBD1 (5 bases). TRBV5-3 counts as an open reading frame of uncertain function. The CDR3 is made up of 12 amino acids. V was pared by 0 bases and J by 7 bases, with 7 bases between. The CDR3 is CARSLGQGGYTF. The CDR3 DNA sequence: TGTGCCAGAAGCTTGGGCCAGGGTGGCTACACCTTC.

This chain links TRBV11-2 with TRBJ1-2; D uncertain. This CDR3 has 13 residues. Trimming pared 7 bases from V and 0 bases from J, leaving 9 bases between. Germline V CDR1 and CDR2: SGHAT, FQNNGV. The CDR3 loop is CASTLGTNYGYTF. The CDR3 nucleotides read TGTGCCAGCACTTTGGGGACTAACTATGGCTACACCTTC.

The V gene is TRBV12-5, the J gene TRBJ2-5, with TRBD1 matching over 7 bases. Looked up from germline, CDR1 is LGHNT and CDR2 is FRNRAP. Unmatched junction bases numbered 3, after V lost 1 base and J lost 4 bases. The CDR3 length is 14 residues. The chain's CDR3 is CASGLGDSGETQYF. Here the CDR3 DNA reads TGTGCTAGTGGTTTGGGGGACAGCGGAGAGACCCAGTACTTC.